Listed here is a single T cell receptor (beta chain). In the original processing: Quantification of nucleated cells was approximated via reference gene primer amplification. Assay: immunoSEQ multiplex PCR; the TCRdb copy retains only in-frame clones and omits some. The D gene and trimming were derived from the DNA, and the V and J assignments and clone size from that table. The sample has about 280,000 clones; 86% are singletons. The source of the sample is a study of blood T cell repertoires in COVID-19. V dropped 4 bases and J dropped 1 base, with 10 bases sitting between them. This CDR3 spans 15 amino acids. Germline values: CDR1 SNHLY, CDR2 FYNNEI.

The receptor comes from a woman younger than 45 who had recovered from COVID-19. This rearrangement joins TRBV2 to TRBJ2-2; D is unclear. The sample comprised peripheral blood. This CDR3 reads CASSVFTVNTGELFF. CDR3 nucleotides: TGTGCCAGCAGTGTTTTTACGGTGAACACCGGGGAGCTGTTTTTT. The full variable domain, in which reference TRBV2 and TRBJ2-2 provide the parts outside the CDR3, is EPEVTQTPSHQVTQMGQEVILRCVPISNHLYFYWYRQILGQKVEFLVSFYNNEISEKSEIFDDQFSVERPDGSNFTLKIRSTKLEDSAMYFCASSVFTVNTGELFFGEGSRLTVL.